The clone carrying this T cell receptor (beta chain) was observed a single time. What it binds is not known. The sample belongs to a study of cytomegalovirus exposure and HLA in healthy donors. Findings of the study overall: Cytomegalovirus status was reportedly diagnosed by the classifier with high sensitivity and specificity. Subsequent analysis of the roughly 120 validation repertoires found a tendency for first-cohort TCR clusters to co-occur.

Using immunoSEQ multiplex PCR, the repertoire was profiled, and TCRdb retains in-frame clones only, with some absent. The table records around 120,000 clones, approximately 90% of them present only once. The sequence derives from a man aged 18 to 30 in good health and CMV-seronegative. The specimen was PBMCs.

The CDR3 DNA follows: TGCGCCAGCAGCTTGGGATTAGCGGGATCGCAATACGAGCAGTACTTC. Translation gives CASSLGLAGSQYEQYF. V gene TRBV5-1 combines with J gene TRBJ2-7; the match to TRBD2 covers 8 bases. The CDR3 loop spans 16 amino acids. Germline CDR1 and CDR2: SGHRS and YFSETQ. V lost 0 bases and J lost 4; bases outside the gene matches: 9.